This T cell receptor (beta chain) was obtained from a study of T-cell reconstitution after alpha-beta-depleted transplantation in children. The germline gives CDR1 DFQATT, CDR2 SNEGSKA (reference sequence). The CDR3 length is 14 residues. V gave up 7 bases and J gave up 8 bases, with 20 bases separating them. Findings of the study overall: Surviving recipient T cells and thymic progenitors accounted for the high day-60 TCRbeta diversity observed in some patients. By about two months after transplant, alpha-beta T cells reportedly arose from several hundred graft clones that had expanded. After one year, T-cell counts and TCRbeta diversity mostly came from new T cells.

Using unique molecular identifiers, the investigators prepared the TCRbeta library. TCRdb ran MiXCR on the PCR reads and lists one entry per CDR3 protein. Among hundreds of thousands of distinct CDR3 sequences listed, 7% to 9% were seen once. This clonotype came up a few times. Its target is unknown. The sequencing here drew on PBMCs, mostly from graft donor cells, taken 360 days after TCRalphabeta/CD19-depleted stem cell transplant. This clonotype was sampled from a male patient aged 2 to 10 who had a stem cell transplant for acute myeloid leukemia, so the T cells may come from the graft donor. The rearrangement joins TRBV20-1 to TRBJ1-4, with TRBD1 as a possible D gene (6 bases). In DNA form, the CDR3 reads TGCAGTGGTCGTTCAGGGGCAGGGTTAGAAAAACTGTTTTTT. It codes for CSGRSGAGLEKLFF.